This T cell receptor beta chain was profiled in a study of shared clonotypes between healthy human individuals. Across the whole study: A couple of women and three men aged 18 to 49 served as donors.

A note on this clone: The junction departs from germline at one end; a sequencing error may be responsible.

In germline, CDR1 is SGHNT, CDR2 YYREEE (reference sequence). The CDR3 runs 15 residues. The data were produced by immunoSEQ multiplex PCR, yet TCRdb's version contains in-frame clones alone and is incomplete. The sample has roughly 2.2 million clones, about nine tenths seen once. This clonotype was sampled from a man aged 18 to 30 in good health. Some clones in this sample may be carry-over from other donors' samples. Sequenced: naive CD4+ T cells from PBMCs. As for subset: CD45RA+ positively selected. The chain employs TRBV5-4 and TRBJ2-1; 10 nucleotides align to TRBD2. The CDR3 nucleotides read TGTGCCAGCAGGGAAGGGACTAGCGCTGACAATGAACAGTTCTTC. It encodes CASREGTSADNEQFF.